The 26 T cell receptor beta chains in this list originate from one sample, sequenced in a study of blood T cell repertoires in COVID-19. This table comes from immunoSEQ multiplex PCR, and its TCRdb copy is limited to in-frame clones, with some not included. In the table there are around 200,000 clones, roughly 83% of which are singletons. The specimen sequenced was peripheral blood. The receptors were sampled from a woman aged 40 to 49 with COVID-19, enrolled during active disease.

This chain links TRBV30 with TRBJ1-3; 7 nucleotides match TRBD1. The CDR3 sequence is 12 residues long. V gave up 5 bases and J gave up 3 bases; unmatched junction bases: 1. The germline V gene encodes CDR1 GTSNPN and CDR2 SVGIG (reference sequence). CDR3 sequence: CAWGQVGNTIYF. The DNA of the CDR3 is TGTGCCTGGGGACAGGTTGGAAACACCATATATTTT.

V is TRBV2 and J is TRBJ2-6; TRBD1 matches at 10 bases. Germline V gene data show CDR1 as SNHLY and CDR2 as FYNNEI. V lost 3 bases, J lost 1 base, and 0 bases stayed unmatched. This CDR3 comprises 16 residues. The CDR3 DNA is TGTGCCAGCAGTGAGGACAGGGGGTCTGGGGCCAACGTCCTGACTTTC. This translates into CASSEDRGSGANVLTF.

The chain's CDR3 is CASSLKQGTSPLHF. For the CDR3, the DNA is TGTGCCAGCAGCTTAAAACAGGGCACTTCACCCCTCCACTTT. The V and J genes are TRBV7-2 and TRBJ1-6; tentatively, D is TRBD1 (6 bases). The CDR3 consists of 14 residues. CDR1 is SGHTA, CDR2 FQGNSA, per germline. Trimming stripped 2 bases from V and 9 bases from J, with 11 bases between.

This clone was found once. The rearrangement uses TRBV4-1 and TRBJ2-7, with TRBD2 matching over 8 bases. Trimming cost V 0 bases and J 4 bases; bases outside gene matches: 8. CDR1 and CDR2 (germline): MGHRA, YSYEKL. The CDR3 covers 16 residues. Here the CDR3 reads CASSQDGSGNFYEQYF. CDR3 DNA: TGCGCCAGCAGCCAAGATGGTAGCGGGAACTTTTACGAGCAGTACTTC.

The rearrangement links TRBV7-9 to TRBJ1-2; 10 nucleotides match TRBD1. CDR3 length equals 13 residues. V was pared by 5 bases and J by 5 bases, with 2 bases of the junction left unmatched. Germline lookup yields CDR1 SEHNR and CDR2 FQNEAQ (reference sequence). CDR3 sequence: CASSRQGAYGYTF. DNA for the CDR3: TGTGCCAGCAGCCGACAGGGGGCGTATGGCTACACCTTC.

This clone was seen a few times. Relative to the germline gene, one junction end is altered; a read error may explain this. The V call is TRBV4-1, the J call TRBJ2-7, with a possible D match to TRBD1 (6 bases). The germline gives CDR1 MGHRA, CDR2 YSYEKL. This CDR3 has 13 residues. This CDR3 is CASSQDSGTDRHF. CDR3 sequence (DNA): TGCGCCAGCAGCCAAGATTCCGGGACGGACAGACACTTC.

V gene TRBV5-1 combines with J gene TRBJ1-1; 8 bases are shared with TRBD1. V gave up 4 bases and J gave up 6 bases; unmatched junction bases: 5. CDR1 is SGHRS and CDR2 is YFSETQ in the germline V gene. This CDR3 is 13 amino acids long. CDR3 loop: CASSDRGLAEAFF. CDR3 sequence (DNA): TGCGCCAGCAGCGACAGGGGACTGGCTGAAGCTTTCTTT.

This chain links TRBV10-1 with TRBJ2-3; 7 nucleotides agree with TRBD2. The CDR3 consists of 13 residues. Germline V gene sequence: CDR1 WNHNN, CDR2 SYGVQD (reference sequence). Trimming removed 3 bases from V and 11 bases from J; junction bases left unmatched: 8. In DNA form, the CDR3 reads TGCGCCAGCAGTGAAGGGCGGGAGATCAAGCAGTATTTT. The encoded protein is CASSEGREIKQYF.

CDR3 bases: TGTGCCAGCAGCTTGTCCGGGACACCTATTAACTATGGCTACACCTTC. Its protein product is CASSLSGTPINYGYTF. The chain is built from TRBV5-4 and TRBJ1-2; maybe TRBD1 (6 bases). The CDR3 has 16 amino acids. From germline, CDR1 is SGHNT and CDR2 YYREEE (reference sequence). The V gene lost 1 base and the J gene lost 1 base, with 14 bases spanning the gap.

This clone appeared once. The chain recombines TRBV20-1 with TRBJ2-5, with 7 bases that match TRBD2. Trimming cost V 5 bases and J 10 bases; bases outside gene matches: 7. The germline V gene has CDR1 DFQATT and CDR2 SNEGSKA (reference sequence). This CDR3 has 11 amino acids. For the CDR3, the DNA is TGCAGTGCTCGGGAGGCAAGAGACCAGTACTTC. This translates into CSAREARDQYF.

The V gene is TRBV7-9, the J gene TRBJ2-1; 7 nucleotides match TRBD2. Germline V CDR1 and CDR2: SEHNR, FQNEAQ (reference sequence). The CDR3 is 13 amino acids. V lost 9 bases to trimming and J lost 5 bases; unmatched junction nucleotides: 7. The CDR3 DNA follows: TGTGCCAGTACTCGGGGGGAAGACAATGAGCAGTTCTTC. Its protein is CASTRGEDNEQFF.

In nucleotides, the CDR3 is TGTGCCAGCTCACCACTACAGGGGAAGGAGCAGTACTTC. Translation: CASSPLQGKEQYF. J is TRBJ2-7 and V is TRBV18, with 7 bases matching TRBD1. J lost 7 bases, V lost 1 base, and 4 bases had no gene match. The CDR3 sequence is 13 residues long. Germline V gene data show CDR1 as KGHSH and CDR2 as LQKENI.

Points on this clone: The same CDR3 arises from other DNA sequences in this sample as well. The chain carries TRBV7-2 and TRBJ1-1; D remains unclear. The germline CDR1 and CDR2 sequences are SGHTA and FQGNSA. This CDR3 spans 13 amino acids. V lost 5 bases and J 0 bases, leaving 7 bases between the germline ends. CDR3 amino acids: CASSPYLNTEAFF. DNA for the CDR3: TGTGCCAGCAGCCCGTACTTGAACACTGAAGCTTTCTTT.

This chain connects TRBV3-1 (or the pseudogene TRBV3-2) to TRBJ1-2; no clear D gene. Between the trimmed V and J ends, which lost 1 base and 8 bases, there was a span of 17 bases. The CDR3 runs 15 residues. Germline CDR1 is LGHDT and CDR2 is YNNKEL (reference sequence). The DNA for the CDR3 is TGTGCCAGCAGCCAAGCCAGTTGGGCCCTTCGGGGCTACACCTTC. It codes for CASSQASWALRGYTF.

The J gene is TRBJ1-6, the V gene TRBV5-4; D possibly corresponds to TRBD1 (5 bases). CDR1 is SGHNT and CDR2 is YYREEE in the germline V gene (reference sequence). Trimming cost V 6 bases and J 9 bases, with 19 bases left between them. This CDR3 contains 15 residues. The CDR3 reads CASTQSGGVSSPLHF. CDR3 in DNA: TGTGCCAGCACTCAGAGTGGGGGGGTGAGTTCACCCCTCCACTTT.

The chain employs TRBV25-1 and TRBJ1-5; TRBD1 aligns across 7 bases. This CDR3 is 17 amino acids long. The germline CDR1 and CDR2 sequences are MGHDK and SYGVNS. With 3 bases clipped from V and 3 bases from J, the junction kept 11 bases outside the gene matches. As DNA, the CDR3 is TGTGCCAGCAGTGAGTTGGTGGGGGACAGCCTCAATCAGCCCCAGCATTTT. Residues: CASSELVGDSLNQPQHF.

This sequence joins TRBV9 and TRBJ2-1; 11 bases fit TRBD2. This CDR3 region has 17 residues. Germline V gene sequence: CDR1 SGDLS, CDR2 YYNGEE. Losses at the gene ends were 3 bases for V and 5 bases for J; bases not matched to a gene: 10. This CDR3 is CASSASSGGTLDNEQFF. The CDR3, as DNA: TGTGCCAGCAGCGCTTCTAGCGGGGGGACCCTAGACAATGAGCAGTTCTTC. The complete variable domain, with remaining parts taken from reference TRBV9 and TRBJ2-1, reads DSGVTQTPKHLITATGQRVTLRCSPRSGDLSVYWYQQSLDQGLQFLIQYYNGEERAKGNILERFSAQQFPDLHSELNLSSLELGDSALYFCASSASSGGTLDNEQFFGPGTRLTVL.

This clone was detected only a few times. V gene TRBV29-1 combines with J gene TRBJ2-5; 8 nucleotides align to TRBD2. The CDR3 covers 12 residues. V lost 8 bases to trimming and J lost 3 bases; unmatched junction nucleotides: 5. Germline V gene data show CDR1 as SQVTM and CDR2 as ANQGSEA. As DNA, the CDR3 is TGCAGCACGCAAGCGGGGGAAGAGACCCAGTACTTC. This encodes CSTQAGEETQYF.

This clone came up a few times. The chain combines TRBV7-9 with TRBJ2-5; TRBD2 matches at 14 bases. Trimming cost V 5 bases and J 3 bases; bases outside gene matches: 8. The V gene's germline CDR1 is SEHNR and CDR2 FQNEAQ (reference sequence). The CDR3 runs to 17 residues. CDR3 residues: CASSQTGLAGEKETQYF. The CDR3 DNA is TGTGCCAGCAGCCAAACGGGACTAGCGGGGGAAAAAGAGACCCAGTACTTC.

The V and J genes are TRBV7-2 and TRBJ1-1; 7 positions agree with TRBD1. In germline, CDR1 is SGHTA, CDR2 FQGNSA. The V segment lost 8 bases and the J segment 2 bases; nucleotides outside the gene matches: 5. The CDR3 totals 13 residues. CDR3 amino acids: CASERQGNTEAFF. The CDR3 DNA is TGTGCCAGCGAAAGACAGGGAAACACTGAAGCTTTCTTT.

The chain combines TRBV3-1 (or the pseudogene TRBV3-2) with TRBJ1-5, with D unresolved. The CDR3 runs 15 residues. The ends were cut back, 1 base at V and 5 bases at J, with 12 bases in the middle. The germline CDR1 and CDR2 sequences are LGHDT and YNNKEL (reference sequence). The CDR3 DNA follows: TGTGCCAGCAGCCAAGGAAGTAGTACCGATCAGCCCCAGCATTTT. Translated: CASSQGSSTDQPQHF.

This chain uses TRBV2 with TRBJ2-2; D gene unclear. CDR3 length equals 15 residues. V dropped 2 bases and J dropped 4 bases, with 11 bases sitting between them. CDR1 is SNHLY, CDR2 FYNNEI, per germline. The CDR3 is CASSELARGTGELFF. The CDR3 DNA sequence: TGTGCCAGCAGTGAATTAGCACGAGGCACCGGGGAGCTGTTTTTT.

This clone was found a few times. The gene calls are TRBV30 and TRBJ2-7, with 8 nucleotides matching TRBD2. In germline, CDR1 is GTSNPN, CDR2 SVGIG (reference sequence). CDR3 length: 14 amino acids. The junction had 7 bases not matched to a gene; V was cut back by 0 bases and J by 6 bases. The CDR3 sequence is CAWSVNGLAAEQYF. CDR3 bases: TGTGCCTGGAGTGTAAACGGACTAGCCGCCGAGCAGTACTTC.

The gene calls are TRBV4-1 and TRBJ2-5, with 7 bases identical to TRBD1. Looked up from germline, CDR1 is MGHRA and CDR2 is YSYEKL. The CDR3 has 16 residues. Trimming removed 4 bases from V and 0 bases from J; junction bases left unmatched: 8. For the CDR3, the DNA is TGCGCCAGCAGCCCTCGGACAGGAGCGTACCAAGAGACCCAGTACTTC. Amino acid sequence: CASSPRTGAYQETQYF.

This sequence joins TRBV5-1 and TRBJ2-1; TRBD2 agrees at 10 bases. The CDR3 covers 17 residues. From germline, CDR1 is SGHRS and CDR2 YFSETQ. Germline trimming cut 2 bases from V and 4 bases from J; bases unmatched to any gene: 9. The CDR3 loop is CASSLSQVTSGYNEQFF. CDR3 sequence (DNA): TGCGCCAGCAGCTTATCCCAGGTGACTAGCGGGTACAATGAGCAGTTCTTC.

The chain carries TRBV11-1 and TRBJ1-1, with a possible D match to TRBD1 (5 bases). The CDR3 totals 13 residues. V lost 5 bases, J lost 4 bases, and 11 bases lay in between. CDR1 and CDR2 from the germline V gene are SGHAT and FQDESV (reference sequence). CDR3 region: CASSGFRGTEAFF. In DNA, the CDR3 is TGTGCCAGCAGCGGGTTTAGGGGCACTGAAGCTTTCTTT.